The entry that follows covers one T cell receptor (beta chain) sequence. The data were produced by immunoSEQ multiplex PCR, yet TCRdb's version contains in-frame clones alone and is incomplete. The sample has around 130,000 clones; roughly 88% are singletons. Germline CDR1 and CDR2: MNHEY and SMNVEV (reference sequence). CDR3 size: 16 residues. V was trimmed by 2 bases and J by 0 bases, leaving 13 bases between them. This sample is part of a study of control samples from healthy donors and cancer patients. The clonotype comes from a man aged 45-60 years in good health. Sequencing input: blood. The chain has TRBV27 and TRBJ1-1; D call uncertain. In nucleotides, the CDR3 is TGTGCCAGCAGTTTAAGAGGTAGTACAATGAACACTGAAGCTTTCTTT. Residues: CASSLRGSTMNTEAFF.